Detailed here is one TCR beta chain. The protocol was immunoSEQ multiplex PCR, while the TCRdb copy is restricted to in-frame clones and leaves out a portion. The table records roughly 150,000 clones, 65% to 80% of them present only once. This record belongs to a study of blood T cell repertoires in COVID-19. About the research overall: Donors in Cohort 3 counted as recovered after two negative PCRs, clearance, or symptom resolution.

V was clipped by 6 bases and J by 1 base, with 15 bases between them. Looked up from germline, CDR1 is MNHEY and CDR2 is SMNVEV (reference sequence). The CDR3 has 15 residues. The receptor was isolated from a woman aged 70-85 years in a cohort exposed to, infected with or recovered from COVID-19 (not recorded which). V is TRBV27 and J is TRBJ1-1; the D is unclear. The sample comprised PBMCs or T cells enriched from blood (not recorded which). The CDR3 loop is CASRPRPGTNTEAFF. Written as DNA, the CDR3 is TGTGCCAGCAGACCCCGCCCGGGAACGAACACTGAAGCTTTCTTT.